Listed here are 14 T cell receptor beta chains from one sample, sequenced in a study of T cells in Graves' hyperthyroidism and ophthalmopathy (dated by TCRdb to between 2018 and 2021). The method was multiplex PCR. Instrument on record: Illumina HiSeq 2000. TCR beta CDR3 regions were amplified from RNA transcripts. A first-round RT-PCR of the TCR CDR3 used the HTBI primer set with the Qiagen OneStep RT-PCR kit. TCRdb reprocessed the public reads (quality trimming at Q25 with fastp, clone calling with MiXCR) and kept in-frame beta chains. Rows matching on CDR3 protein sequence are summarized as one entry with the most common DNA and genes. The table for this sample lists under 400,000 distinct CDR3 sequences; roughly 13% of them were counted only once. Approximately 11% of the sample comes from the top ten. Sequencing input: blood. Receptor source: a woman aged 55-70 years with Graves' hyperthyroidism.

This clonotype was recorded many times. The chain carries TRBV7-9 and TRBJ2-5, with D unresolved. With 8 bases removed from V and 3 bases from J, the gap between germline ends came to 13 bases. The length of the CDR3 is 13 residues. Looked up from germline, CDR1 is SEHNR and CDR2 is FQNEAQ (reference sequence). CDR3: CASDRQAKETQYF. Here the CDR3 DNA reads TGTGCCAGCGATCGCCAGGCGAAAGAGACCCAGTACTTC.

The genes are TRBV7-9 and TRBJ2-2; D uncertain. This CDR3 contains 11 residues. V was pared by 3 bases and J by 8 bases, with 4 bases between. Germline V lookup: CDR1 SEHNR, CDR2 FQNEAQ (reference sequence). The CDR3 nucleotides read TGTGCCAGCAGCTTCCGAGGGGAGCTGTTTTTT. Amino acids: CASSFRGELFF.

The table lists this clonotype with a few counts. CDR3 bases: TGTGCCAGTAGTATTCCAGGGGAAGAGACCCAGTACTTC. Its translation: CASSIPGEETQYF. The V and J genes are TRBV19 and TRBJ2-5; D is possibly TRBD1 (6 bases). CDR1 and CDR2 (germline): LNHDA, SQIVND (reference sequence). Trimming left V 3 bases short and J 3 bases short, with 8 bases between. The CDR3 is 13 amino acids.

The genes are TRBV7-9 and TRBJ1-2; TRBD1 is a possible D gene (6 bases). The germline V gene encodes CDR1 SEHNR and CDR2 FQNEAQ (reference sequence). Trimming pared 5 bases from V and 5 bases from J, leaving 12 bases between. CDR3 length: 13 residues. CDR3 bases: TGTGCCAGCAGCGGACAGATCTGGTATGGCTACACCTTC. It encodes CASSGQIWYGYTF.

The table lists this clonotype with many counts. CDR3 amino acids: CATSDFNRNTDTQYF. The CDR3 DNA reads as TGTGCCACCAGTGATTTCAACAGGAACACAGATACGCAGTATTTT. This sequence joins TRBV24-1 and TRBJ2-3; maybe TRBD1 (5 bases). The germline V gene has CDR1 KGHDR and CDR2 SFDVKD. The CDR3 runs to 15 residues. Trimming left V 1 base short and J 2 bases short, with 9 bases between.

The chain uses TRBV11-2 and TRBJ2-6; D is unclear. The CDR3 is made up of 15 amino acids. Germline V lookup: CDR1 SGHAT, CDR2 FQNNGV. The V and J ends lost 4 bases and 2 bases respectively, with 9 bases between them. Here the CDR3 reads CASSSVPAGANVLTF. The CDR3 region has the DNA TGTGCCAGCAGCTCCGTCCCGGCTGGGGCCAACGTCCTGACTTTC.

This clonotype has just a few counts. The V gene is TRBV18, the J gene TRBJ1-1, with 7 positions matching TRBD1. The germline CDR1 and CDR2 sequences are KGHSH and LQKENI. Losses at the gene ends were 3 bases for V and 3 bases for J; bases not matched to a gene: 10. The CDR3 totals 16 residues. CDR3 sequence: CASSPFYRGGDTEAFF. DNA of the CDR3: TGTGCCAGCTCACCCTTCTACAGGGGAGGGGACACTGAAGCTTTCTTT. The full variable domain, rest sourced from reference TRBV18 and TRBJ1-1, is NAGVMQNPRHLVRRRGQEARLRCSPMKGHSHVYWYRQLPEEGLKFMVYLQKENIIDESGMPKERFSAEFPKEGPSILRIQQVVRGDSAAYFCASSPFYRGGDTEAFFGQGTRLTVV.

This chain joins TRBV19 and TRBJ1-1, with 12 bases aligning to TRBD1. This CDR3 has 14 amino acids. Germline CDR1 LNHDA, CDR2 SQIVND (reference sequence). The V gene end was trimmed by 6 bases and the J gene end by 8 bases; junction bases not matched to a gene: 7. The CDR3 DNA follows: TGTGCCAGTAGGAGGGACAGGGGGCTAGGGGAAGCTTTCTTT. This gives the protein CASRRDRGLGEAFF.

The gene calls are TRBV20-1 and TRBJ1-2, with TRBD1 identical over 10 bases. CDR3 length: 12 amino acids. Germline CDR1 DFQATT, CDR2 SNEGSKA (reference sequence). Trimming removed 6 bases from V and 8 bases from J; junction bases left unmatched: 6. In DNA form, the CDR3 reads TGCAGTGCGCCGACAGGGGGCGACGGCTACACCTTC. Residues: CSAPTGGDGYTF.

A remark on this clonotype: A much larger clone differs by one base, so this may be a read error. In this CDR3 the conserved last residue, phenylalanine or tryptophan, is missing, so a read error is likely. This chain connects TRBV28 to TRBJ2-7; the match to TRBD1 covers 7 bases. The germline V gene encodes CDR1 MDHEN and CDR2 SYDVKM. The CDR3 is 13 amino acids. With V trimmed by 4 bases and J by 4 bases, 4 bases remained unmatched. CDR3 sequence (DNA): TGTGCCAGCAGTTCGGGACAGCTTTACGAGCAGTACCTC. It encodes CASSSGQLYEQYL.

In its sample, this clonotype was seen many times. The CDR3 sequence is CSVGDRMNTEAFF. CDR3 in DNA: TGCAGCGTTGGCGATAGGATGAACACTGAAGCTTTCTTT. The V and J genes are TRBV29-1 and TRBJ1-1; no clear D. The CDR3 totals 13 residues. Germline V gene data show CDR1 as SQVTM and CDR2 as ANQGSEA. The V end was cut by 4 bases, the J end by 0 bases, with 9 bases between.

In its sample, this clonotype was seen many times. The chain joins TRBV7-2 to TRBJ2-3; D is unclear. Germline V gene lookup returns CDR1 SGHTA and CDR2 FQGNSA. This CDR3 is built from 12 residues. V was clipped by 1 base and J by 7 bases, with 6 bases between them. CDR3 nucleotide sequence: TGTGCCAGCAGCTTAGGGCCAAATACGCAGTATTTT. Its protein product is CASSLGPNTQYF. Full variable domain (outside the CDR3, taken from reference TRBV7-2 and TRBJ2-3): GAGVSQSPSNKVTEKGKDVELRCDPISGHTALYWYRQSLGQGLEFLIYFQGNSAPDKSGLPSDRFSAERTGGSVSTLTIQRTQQEDSAVYLCASSLGPNTQYFGPGTRLTVL.

This clonotype was seen many times. The chain is built from TRBV2 and TRBJ2-7; 10 bases are a match to TRBD1. Germline CDR1 SNHLY, CDR2 FYNNEI. This CDR3 is built from 14 residues. Unmatched junction bases numbered 4, after V lost 4 bases and J lost 4 bases. The CDR3: CASSVDRGFYEQYF. For the CDR3, the DNA is TGTGCCAGCAGTGTGGACAGGGGGTTTTACGAGCAGTACTTC.

This clonotype was recorded a few times. The chain couples TRBV24-1 to TRBJ2-2; unclear D gene. The CDR3 has 14 residues. Germline V gene sequence: CDR1 KGHDR, CDR2 SFDVKD. Trimming cost V 4 bases and J 2 bases, with 7 bases left between them. The CDR3: CATSETLNTGELFF. In DNA, the CDR3 is TGTGCCACCAGTGAGACACTAAACACCGGGGAGCTGTTTTTT.